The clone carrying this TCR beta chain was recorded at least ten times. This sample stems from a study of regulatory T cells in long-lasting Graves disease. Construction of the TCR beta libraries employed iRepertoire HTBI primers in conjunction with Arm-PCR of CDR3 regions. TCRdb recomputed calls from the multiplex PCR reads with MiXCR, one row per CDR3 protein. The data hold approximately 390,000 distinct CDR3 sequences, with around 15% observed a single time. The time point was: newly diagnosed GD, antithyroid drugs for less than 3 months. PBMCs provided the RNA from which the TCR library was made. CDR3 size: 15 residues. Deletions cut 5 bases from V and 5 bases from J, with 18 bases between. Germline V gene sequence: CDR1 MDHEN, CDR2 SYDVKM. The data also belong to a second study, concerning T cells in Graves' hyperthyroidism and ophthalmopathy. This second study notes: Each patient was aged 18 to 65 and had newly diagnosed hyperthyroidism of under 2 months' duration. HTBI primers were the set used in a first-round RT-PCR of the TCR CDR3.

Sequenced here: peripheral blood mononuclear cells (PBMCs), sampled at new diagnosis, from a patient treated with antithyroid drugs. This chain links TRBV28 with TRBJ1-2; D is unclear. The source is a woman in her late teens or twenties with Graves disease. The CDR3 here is CASSTTLTGVYGYTF. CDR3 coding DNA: TGTGCCAGCAGTACGACACTTACCGGGGTTTATGGCTACACCTTC.